Included here is one T cell receptor (beta chain) sequence, with context. The antigen is not known. Per the original data handling: In the immunoSEQ data, sequences were junction-only and lacked quality scores, so filtering differed. Assay used: immunoSEQ multiplex PCR; TCRdb lists only in-frame clones, some missing. V and J calls and clone size are copied from that table; D and trimming were computed from the DNA. This table has under 2,500,000 clones, around 95% appearing once. CDR3 size: 21 residues. Germline V lookup: CDR1 SGHRS, CDR2 YFSETQ. V lost 0 bases to trimming and J lost 0 bases; unmatched junction nucleotides: 18. The data belong to a study of shared clonotypes between healthy human individuals. General study findings and limits: Naive subsets tended to show greater estimated richness than memory subsets.

The receptor comes from a man between 18 and 35 years old in good health. The sample consisted of naive CD4+ T cells sorted from blood. The subset: CD45RA+ positively selected. This chain connects TRBV5-1 to TRBJ1-5; 7 nucleotides line up with TRBD1. The CDR3 DNA reads TGCGCCAGCAGCTTGGCTACCTGGCTTATCGGGCAGGGGGTTAGCAATCAGCCCCAGCATTTT. Protein: CASSLATWLIGQGVSNQPQHF.